This T cell receptor (beta chain) was retrieved from a study of cytomegalovirus exposure and HLA in healthy donors. Study at large: Some 85 million unique TCRs from HLA-typed donors were held in an early data release. General study findings and limits: In a later analysis, TCR beta V- and J-gene trimming showed a link to a missense DCLRE1C variant. An analysis that was carried out later associated some 17,000 TCR beta sequences with HLA alleles at 0.05 false discovery rate.

Germline V gives CDR1 KGHSH, CDR2 LQKENI. CDR3 length: 15 amino acids. The germline V and J ends were trimmed by 2 bases and 5 bases, with 12 bases remaining between them. Healthy people donating bone marrow made up the donors. This clone came up a few times. Its antigen is not identified. The study ran its PCR with 60 Vbeta and 13 Jbeta primers. Produced via immunoSEQ multiplex PCR; TCRdb's table is partial and in-frame only. Of around 100,000 clones listed, 82% are singletons. Sequencing was done on a sample of PBMCs. The chain uses TRBV18 and TRBJ2-2; D possibly corresponds to TRBD2 (5 bases). This sequence was found in a woman between 18 and 30 years old in good health and CMV-seronegative. The CDR3 nucleotides read TGTGCCAGCTCACCAGACCAACTAGGGACCGGGGAGCTGTTTTTT. Translation gives CASSPDQLGTGELFF. Combining the CDR3 with reference TRBV18 and TRBJ2-2 gives the whole variable domain NAGVMQNPRHLVRRRGQEARLRCSPMKGHSHVYWYRQLPEEGLKFMVYLQKENIIDESGMPKERFSAEFPKEGPSILRIQQVVRGDSAAYFCASSPDQLGTGELFFGEGSRLTVL.